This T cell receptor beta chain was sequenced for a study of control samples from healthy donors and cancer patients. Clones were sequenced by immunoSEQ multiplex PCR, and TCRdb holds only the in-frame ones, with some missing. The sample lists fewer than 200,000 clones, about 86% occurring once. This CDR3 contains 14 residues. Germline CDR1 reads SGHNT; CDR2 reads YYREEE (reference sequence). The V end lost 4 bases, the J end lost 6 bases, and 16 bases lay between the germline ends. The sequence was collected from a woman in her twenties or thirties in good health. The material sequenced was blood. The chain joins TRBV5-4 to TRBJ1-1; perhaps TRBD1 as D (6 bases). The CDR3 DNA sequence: TGTGCCAGCAGCCTCACAGGGTTTAGAGCTGAAGCTTTCTTT. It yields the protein CASSLTGFRAEAFF.